This T cell receptor beta chain was identified during a study of cytomegalovirus exposure and HLA in healthy donors. Researchers ran the PCR with 60 Vbeta and 13 Jbeta primers. Produced via immunoSEQ multiplex PCR; TCRdb's table is partial and in-frame only. The sample records about 130,000 clones, over 9.5% being singletons. The V and J ends lost 1 base and 5 bases respectively, with 14 bases between them. Germline-derived CDR1 and CDR2 are SGHVS and FQNEAQ. The CDR3 length is 15 residues. Healthy bone marrow donors supplied every sample. The specimen sequenced was PBMCs. This clonotype was obtained from a woman in her late teens or twenties in good health and CMV-seropositive. This chain joins TRBV7-8 and TRBJ1-1, with a weak D call TRBD1 (5 bases). The DNA of the CDR3 is TGTGCCAGCAGCTTAGAATGGGGCAGGCGGACTGAAGCTTTCTTT. Protein: CASSLEWGRRTEAFF.